The sequence of this T cell receptor (beta chain) was determined in a study of CD8 T cells in Susac syndrome. The T cells that were sequenced for TCR beta were CD8+ and CD4+ cells from blood. Multiple sclerosis controls were treatment-naive patients with stable or active relapsing-remitting disease. Between the trimmed V and J ends, which lost 0 bases and 4 bases, there was a span of 14 bases. This CDR3 contains 16 residues. The germline CDR1 and CDR2 sequences are SGDLS and YYNGEE. As for this clonotype: No antigen is known for it.

After extraction with the RNeasy kit, about 0.45 to 1 ug of the RNA was reverse transcribed using random hexamers. By means of immunoSEQ multiplex PCR, TCR beta CDR3 spanning 54 Vbeta and 13 Jbeta underwent amplification. One entry per CDR3 protein results from TCRdb running MiXCR on the immunoSEQ multiplex PCR reads. This table holds about 300,000 distinct CDR3 sequences, almost 85% found once. Study observations and caveats: As acknowledged by the study, its TCR sequencing and HLA analysis included a relatively small number of individuals.

This chain joins TRBV9 and TRBJ1-3; TRBD1 might be the D (5 bases). Sequenced sample: CD8+ T cells from PBMCs. This clonotype originated in a human donor with multiple sclerosis. This CDR3 is CASSVDWGLTGNTIYF. CDR3 DNA sequence: TGTGCCAGCAGCGTAGACTGGGGCCTTACCGGAAACACCATATATTTT.